The 29 T cell receptor beta chains listed next were all sequenced from one sample in a study of OX40 agonist ivuxolimab in advanced cancers. Generated by immunoSEQ multiplex PCR, the TCRdb table keeps only in-frame clones and is missing some. The table shows 99,000 or so clones, with approximately 94% occurring only once. The sequenced sample was CD4+ or CD8+ T cells sorted from blood, obtained in a trial of the OX40 agonist ivuxolimab. All receptors derive from an adult with an advanced solid tumor such as melanoma, head and neck, liver or kidney cancer.

The V call is TRBV29-1, the J call TRBJ2-7; 8 bases match TRBD1. The junction had 8 bases not matched to a gene; V was cut back by 5 bases and J by 2 bases. The CDR3 is made up of 14 amino acids. Germline loops: CDR1 SQVTM, CDR2 ANQGSEA. The chain's CDR3 is CSVRPTGDPYEQYF. The CDR3 coding sequence is TGCAGCGTTCGACCGACAGGGGACCCCTACGAGCAGTACTTC.

The chain combines TRBV5-1 with TRBJ1-1, with D tentatively TRBD1 (6 bases). CDR1 SGHRS and CDR2 YFSETQ come from the germline V gene. Trimming pared 0 bases from V and 7 bases from J, leaving 13 bases between. The CDR3 totals 14 residues. Here the CDR3 reads CASSLGTQGDEAFF. In nucleotides, the CDR3 is TGCGCCAGCAGCTTGGGTACACAGGGTGATGAAGCTTTCTTT.

The J gene is TRBJ2-2, the V gene TRBV7-2; D is unclear. The CDR3 covers 14 residues. Deletions cut 1 base from V and 1 base from J, with 4 bases between. Germline assignment: CDR1 SGHTA and CDR2 FQGNSA. CDR3 residues: CASSLVGNTGELFF. The DNA of the CDR3 is TGTGCCAGCAGCTTAGTAGGGAACACCGGGGAGCTGTTTTTT.

The chain carries TRBV23-1 and TRBJ1-1; TRBD1 matches at 8 bases. TRBV23-1 is given ORF status, its function remaining uncertain. The J segment lost 0 bases and the V segment lost 6 bases, leaving 27 bases of the junction unmatched. This CDR3 has 22 residues. CDR3 protein: CASSPPPVCTGGEGAMNTEAFF. The CDR3 coding sequence is TGCGCCAGCAGCCCCCCCCCAGTCTGTACAGGGGGAGAGGGGGCCATGAACACTGAAGCTTTCTTT.

This clone has a single count. The V call is TRBV2, the J call TRBJ2-1; D is unclear. The CDR3 spans 11 residues. Germline lookup yields CDR1 SNHLY and CDR2 FYNNEI. The germline V and J ends were trimmed by 6 bases and 15 bases, with 15 bases remaining between them. CDR3 amino acids: CASRVGKAAFF. The DNA for the CDR3 is TGTGCCAGCAGGGTTGGTAAGGCTGCGTTCTTC.

The V gene is TRBV2, the J gene TRBJ1-1; a possible D gene is TRBD1 (5 bases). V lost 6 bases to trimming and J lost 4 bases, with 15 bases between them. The length of the CDR3 is 14 residues. Germline V lookup: CDR1 SNHLY, CDR2 FYNNEI. The CDR3 DNA is TGTGCCAGCAGCCCCGGGGCAGGGATCACTGAAGCTTTCTTT. The encoded protein is CASSPGAGITEAFF. Full variable domain (remainder filled in from reference TRBV2 and TRBJ1-1): EPEVTQTPSHQVTQMGQEVILRCVPISNHLYFYWYRQILGQKVEFLVSFYNNEISEKSEIFDDQFSVERPDGSNFTLKIRSTKLEDSAMYFCASSPGAGITEAFFGQGTRLTVV.

This chain connects TRBV19 to TRBJ1-5; no firm D call. Germline assignment: CDR1 LNHDA and CDR2 SQIVND (reference sequence). The CDR3 has 16 residues. Deletions cut 3 bases from V and 0 bases from J, with 12 bases between. This CDR3 reads CASSIGDINSNQPQHF. The DNA for the CDR3 is TGTGCCAGTAGTATTGGCGATATCAATAGCAATCAGCCCCAGCATTTT.

The rearrangement joins TRBV5-1 to TRBJ1-2, with D perhaps matching TRBD1 (5 bases). Germline-derived CDR1 and CDR2 are SGHRS and YFSETQ. The V end lost 0 bases, the J end lost 1 base, and 16 bases lay between the germline ends. The CDR3 spans 17 residues. The DNA of the CDR3 is TGCGCCAGCAGCTTGGAATCTGGTCTGGGGCATAACTATGGCTACACCTTC. Protein sequence: CASSLESGLGHNYGYTF.

The CDR3 bases are TGTGCCAGCAGCTTAGCGGGGACCTCAGGGCCCGAAAACGACGAGCAGTACTTC. As protein: CASSLAGTSGPENDEQYF. The chain is built from TRBV7-9 and TRBJ2-5; D possibly matches TRBD1 or TRBD2 (5 bases each). With the DNA end fitting TRBJ2-7 better, the J assignment may be wrong. CDR3 length equals 18 residues. CDR1 is SEHNR, CDR2 FQNEAQ, per germline (reference sequence).

The chain couples TRBV7-2 to TRBJ2-3, with a weak D call TRBD2 (6 bases). The CDR3 extends over 14 amino acids. CDR1 SGHTA and CDR2 FQGNSA come from the germline V gene. Trimming took 1 base from V and 7 from J, leaving 12 bases between them. The CDR3 bases are TGTGCCAGCAGCTTAGACACGGGACTCTATACGCAGTATTTT. Protein sequence: CASSLDTGLYTQYF.

The chain joins TRBV4-1 to TRBJ2-3; the D is unclear. The CDR3 has 17 residues. V lost 4 bases to trimming and J lost 2 bases, with 19 bases between them. The V gene's germline CDR1 is MGHRA and CDR2 YSYEKL. This chain's CDR3 is CASSPDRAAGFTDTQYF. The CDR3 bases are TGCGCCAGCAGCCCAGATAGGGCGGCAGGCTTCACAGATACGCAGTATTTT.

J is TRBJ2-7 and V is TRBV9; no reliable D call. CDR1 and CDR2 (germline): SGDLS, YYNGEE. The V gene lost 2 bases and the J gene lost 7 bases, with 16 bases spanning the gap. This CDR3 is 14 amino acids long. Here the CDR3 DNA reads TGTGCCAGCAGCGTTGGCCTTCTTACGTGGGAGCAGTACTTC. Protein sequence: CASSVGLLTWEQYF.

The chain recombines TRBV6-1 with TRBJ2-2, with D unclear. CDR3 length: 14 amino acids. Germline CDR1 and CDR2: MNHNS and SASEGT. Trimming pared 8 bases from V and 6 bases from J, leaving 16 bases between. In DNA form, the CDR3 reads TGTGCCAGCCATCGTCGCTTGGTGGCCGGGGAGCTGTTTTTT. Its protein is CASHRRLVAGELFF.

V and J are TRBV6-6 and TRBJ2-5; D uncertain. The germline gives CDR1 MNHNY, CDR2 SVGAGI (reference sequence). The V end was cut by 2 bases, the J end by 0 bases, with 7 bases between. The CDR3 has 14 amino acids. The CDR3 reads CASSYIQDQETQYF. For the CDR3, the DNA is TGTGCCAGCAGTTACATCCAGGACCAAGAGACCCAGTACTTC.

This clone was recorded only once. The chain employs TRBV5-4 and TRBJ2-3; 10 bases line up with TRBD2. V was clipped by 4 bases and J by 0 bases; unmatched bases: 8. The germline CDR1 and CDR2 sequences are SGHNT and YYREEE (reference sequence). This CDR3 has 17 amino acids. In DNA, the CDR3 is TGTGCCAGCAGCCGGGGAGCGGGGGGGCTCAGCACAGATACGCAGTATTTT. Translated: CASSRGAGGLSTDTQYF.

The chain employs TRBV15 and TRBJ1-5; maybe TRBD1 (5 bases). CDR1 LNHNV and CDR2 YYDKDF come from the germline V gene (reference sequence). V was clipped by 3 bases and J by 4 bases, with 19 bases between them. This CDR3 has 17 amino acids. This CDR3 is CATSSWGLRGVNQPQHF. The CDR3 coding sequence is TGTGCCACCAGCAGTTGGGGCCTGAGGGGAGTTAATCAGCCCCAGCATTTT.

The genes are TRBV6-5 and TRBJ2-7, with D possibly matching TRBD2 (6 bases). V was clipped by 5 bases and J by 4 bases, with 15 bases between them. There are 14 residues in the CDR3. Germline CDR1 MNHEY, CDR2 SVGAGI. In DNA form, the CDR3 reads TGTGCCAGCAGTCCCGGACTAAGCGGGTACGAGCAGTACTTC. This codes for CASSPGLSGYEQYF.

This clone is a singleton in its sample. The chain couples TRBV20-1 to TRBJ1-2; the D is unclear. The CDR3 consists of 10 residues. The germline CDR1 and CDR2 sequences are DFQATT and SNEGSKA (reference sequence). Trimming cost V 5 bases and J 3 bases, with 4 bases left between them. The CDR3, as DNA: TGCAGTGCTCCGCACTATGGCTACACCTTC. It specifies CSAPHYGYTF.

This clone appeared a single time. The chain recombines TRBV4-3 with TRBJ2-1, with a tentative D call TRBD1 (5 bases). The germline gives CDR1 LGHNA, CDR2 YSLEER. This CDR3 is 16 amino acids long. Between the trimmed V and J ends, which lost 1 base and 1 base, there was a span of 11 bases. CDR3: CASSQGVAGSYNEQFF. CDR3 in DNA: TGCGCCAGCAGCCAAGGGGTTGCAGGGTCCTACAATGAGCAGTTCTTC.

This sequence joins TRBV6-6 and TRBJ2-5, with 11 positions matching TRBD2. Looked up from germline, CDR1 is MNHNY and CDR2 is SVGAGI (reference sequence). The trim removed 2 bases at V and 1 base at J, leaving 3 bases unmatched. The CDR3 is 16 amino acids. CDR3 protein: CASSYGLAGLQETQYF. DNA for the CDR3: TGTGCCAGCAGTTACGGACTAGCGGGCCTCCAAGAGACCCAGTACTTC.

V usage is TRBV6-6 and J usage is TRBJ1-1; D is unresolved. The CDR3 consists of 14 residues. The germline gives CDR1 MNHNY, CDR2 SVGAGI (reference sequence). The V gene lost 6 bases and the J gene lost 0 bases, with 11 bases spanning the gap. CDR3 bases: TGTGCCAGCAGGTATATCGGTCTGAACACTGAAGCTTTCTTT. Encoded protein: CASRYIGLNTEAFF.

The rearrangement joins TRBV28 to TRBJ2-7, with D possibly matching TRBD1 (6 bases). Trimming took 1 base from V and 2 from J, leaving 12 bases between them. The V gene's germline CDR1 is MDHEN and CDR2 SYDVKM. This CDR3 contains 15 residues. CDR3 nucleotide sequence: TGTGCCAGCAGTTTATCGGCCACAGGGCCCTACGAGCAGTACTTC. Amino acid sequence: CASSLSATGPYEQYF.

This sequence joins TRBV10-1 and TRBJ2-3; D is perhaps TRBD1 or TRBD2 (5 bases each). Germline V gene lookup returns CDR1 WNHNN and CDR2 SYGVQD (reference sequence). The length of the CDR3 is 13 residues. The V and J ends lost 6 bases and 0 bases respectively, with 7 bases between them. The CDR3 DNA follows: TGCGCCAGCAGCGGGGCTAGCACAGATACGCAGTATTTT. It yields the protein CASSGASTDTQYF.

This chain connects TRBV6-6 to TRBJ1-3; D is unresolved. CDR3 length equals 16 residues. V lost 7 bases and J lost 0, with 16 bases in between. The germline CDR1 and CDR2 sequences are MNHNY and SVGAGI (reference sequence). CDR3: CASMAVSTLSGNTIYF. The CDR3 DNA reads TGTGCCAGCATGGCCGTCAGTACCCTCTCTGGAAACACCATATATTTT.

The J gene is TRBJ2-7, the V gene TRBV12-5, with D perhaps matching TRBD1 or TRBD2 (5 bases each). The CDR3 is 17 residues long. The germline CDR1 and CDR2 sequences are LGHNT and FRNRAP. Trimming took off 4 bases at V and 3 bases at J, with 22 bases between the two ends. This CDR3 reads CASGWTPDGTGLYEQYF. The CDR3 DNA reads TGTGCTAGTGGTTGGACCCCGGATGGGACCGGACTCTACGAGCAGTACTTC.

This clone was seen just once. V gene TRBV15 combines with J gene TRBJ2-7, with TRBD2 identical over 7 bases. CDR3 length: 15 amino acids. Unmatched junction bases numbered 8, after V lost 0 bases and J lost 6 bases. Germline V gene sequence: CDR1 LNHNV, CDR2 YYDKDF (reference sequence). The CDR3 spells CATSRDRGSFGEQYF. As DNA, the CDR3 is TGTGCCACCAGCAGAGATCGCGGGAGTTTCGGCGAGCAGTACTTC.

The gene calls are TRBV9 and TRBJ2-3; the match to TRBD1 covers 8 bases. CDR1 is SGDLS and CDR2 is YYNGEE in the germline V gene. The CDR3 runs 15 residues. Losses at the gene ends were 0 bases for V and 5 bases for J; bases not matched to a gene: 5. CDR3 residues: CASSVDRGSGDTQYF. The DNA for the CDR3 is TGTGCCAGCAGCGTAGACAGGGGGTCCGGAGATACGCAGTATTTT.

Only one count was recorded for this clone. The chain uses TRBV6-6 and TRBJ1-1, with 7 bases matching TRBD1. In germline, CDR1 is MNHNY, CDR2 SVGAGI (reference sequence). The junction had 5 bases not matched to a gene; V was cut back by 5 bases and J by 5 bases. The length of the CDR3 is 13 residues. Here the CDR3 DNA reads TGTGCCAGCAGTGACAGGGTCGGAACTGAAGCTTTCTTT. It is translated as CASSDRVGTEAFF.

The rearrangement links TRBV6-5 to TRBJ2-7; TRBD1 agrees at 10 bases. J lost 4 bases, V lost 5 bases, and 8 bases had no gene match. The germline gives CDR1 MNHEY, CDR2 SVGAGI. CDR3 length: 15 residues. The CDR3 region has the DNA TGTGCCAGCAGTCAGAGACAGGGGGCTATGTACGAGCAGTACTTC. Amino acid sequence: CASSQRQGAMYEQYF.